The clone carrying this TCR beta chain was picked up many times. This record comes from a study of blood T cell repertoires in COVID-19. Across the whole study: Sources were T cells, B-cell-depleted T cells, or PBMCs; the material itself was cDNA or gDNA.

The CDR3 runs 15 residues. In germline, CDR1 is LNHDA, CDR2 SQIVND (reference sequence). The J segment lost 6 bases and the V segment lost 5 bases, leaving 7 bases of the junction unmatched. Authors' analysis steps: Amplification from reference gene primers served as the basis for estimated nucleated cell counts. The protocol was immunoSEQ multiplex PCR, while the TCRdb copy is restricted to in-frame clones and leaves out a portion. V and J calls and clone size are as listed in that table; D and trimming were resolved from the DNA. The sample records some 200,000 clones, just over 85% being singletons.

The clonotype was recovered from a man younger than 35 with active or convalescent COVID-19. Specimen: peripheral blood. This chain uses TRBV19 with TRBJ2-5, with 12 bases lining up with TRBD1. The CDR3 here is CASSVGTGGGQTQYF. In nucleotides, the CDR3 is TGTGCCAGTAGTGTTGGGACAGGGGGCGGGCAGACCCAGTACTTC.